The entry that follows covers one TCR beta chain sequence. These data come from a study of CD8 T cells in Susac syndrome. At the level of the study: When blood was drawn, patients with Susac syndrome were on intravenous immunoglobulin alone, on corticosteroids, or therapy-naive.

An amount of RNA that ranged from roughly 0.5 to 1 ug was reverse transcribed with random hexamers. Amplification of TCR beta CDR3 used immunoSEQ multiplex PCR across 54 Vbeta and 13 Jbeta. TCRdb processed the immunoSEQ multiplex PCR reads anew with MiXCR; each CDR3 protein has one entry. The repertoire has roughly 220,000 distinct CDR3 sequences, about 94% of them found once; the top ten carry roughly 0.14%. Sequencing of TCR beta was performed on blood CD8+ and CD4+ T cells. The patients with Susac syndrome satisfied recently defined diagnostic criteria for either definite or probable disease. CDR3 length: 17 amino acids.

V gene TRBV21-1 combines with J gene TRBJ1-6; the tabulated D call, TRBD1, remains unverified against the DNA. TRBV21-1 is given as a pseudogene. The specimen sequenced was CD4+ T cells from PBMCs. This receptor was taken from a human donor with Susac syndrome. The CDR3 region has the DNA TGTGCCAGCAAGTCGACAAGGGGGCCAGTCCTCCTCGGACCCCTCCACTTT. Protein sequence: CASKSTRGPVLLGPLHF.